This is a list of T cell receptor beta chains from one sample in a study of spatial heterogeneity in lung cancer. One entry per CDR3 protein results from TCRdb running MiXCR on the 5' RACE reads. The sample contains thousands of distinct CDR3 sequences, about 27% of which appear only once. This sample comprised lung tumor tissue, obtained at surgery. The receptors come from a male donor with early-stage non-small cell lung cancer. The CDR3 runs from the conserved cysteine through the conserved F or W. Fields, in order: V gene, clone size, D gene, J gene, CDR3 DNA, CDR3 protein. The D gene is left open where the match is weak. The size of a clone is reported for some rows only, either as once, few or many, or as a class for expanded clones.

TRBV19,-,-,TRBJ2-1,TGTGCCAGTAGAGTGGCGGCGTCCTACAATGAGCAGTTCTTC,CASRVAASYNEQFF
TRBV27,-,-,TRBJ2-7,TGTGCCAGCAGTTCCATCCGGCTGTCGGGGTACGAGCAGTACTTC,CASSSIRLSGYEQYF
TRBV20-1,medium-sized,-,TRBJ1-1,TGCAGTGCTAGAGTAATTAGGGTGATGACTGAAGCTTTCTTT,CSARVIRVMTEAFF
TRBV12-3/TRBV12-4,medium-sized,-,TRBJ2-7,TGTGCCAGCAGTTTCGGAGGGGAGCAGTACTTC,CASSFGGEQYF
TRBV9,-,-,TRBJ2-1,TGTGCCAGCAGCCCTCTGACCTACAATGAGCAGTTCTTC,CASSPLTYNEQFF
TRBV12-3/TRBV12-4,-,-,TRBJ2-1,TGTGCCAGCAGTTTAGCGCCGGGGACCCAGTTCTTC,CASSLAPGTQFF
TRBV4-2,few,TRBD2,TRBJ2-7,TGTGCCAGCAGCCAAGACCCGGGAGGGGTCTCCTACGAGCAGTACTTC,CASSQDPGGVSYEQYF
TRBV7-2,medium-sized,-,TRBJ2-7,TGTGCCAGCAGCGCCTCCTACGAGCAGTACTTC,CASSASYEQYF
TRBV28,-,TRBD2,TRBJ2-3,TGTGCCAGCAGTCCAGGACTAGCGGTTTGGGAGGGGACAGATACGCAGTATTTT,CASSPGLAVWEGTDTQYF
TRBV12-3/TRBV12-4,-,-,TRBJ2-7,TGTGCCAGCAGTTTGCGGCAGGCACCCTACGAGCAGTACTTC,CASSLRQAPYEQYF
TRBV3-1,few,-,TRBJ2-4,TGTGCCAGCAGCCAAGACTCTCTCCCAGGAGCCAAAAACATTCAGTACTTC,CASSQDSLPGAKNIQYF
TRBV20-1,-,-,TRBJ2-3,TGCAGTGCTACGGATCCGGATACGCAGTATTTT,CSATDPDTQYF
TRBV7-7,medium-sized,TRBD2,TRBJ2-1,TGTGCCAGCAGCTTAGTCTGGACTAGCGGTGACTACAATGAGCAGTTCTTC,CASSLVWTSGDYNEQFF
TRBV2,medium-sized,-,TRBJ2-5,TGTGCCAGCAGTGAGGAGGGAAGGGTCCCCCAGTACTTC,CASSEEGRVPQYF
TRBV6-6,-,-,TRBJ2-1,TGTGCCAGCAGTTACCGTCCTGACAATGAGCAGTTCTTC,CASSYRPDNEQFF
TRBV7-6,medium-sized,-,TRBJ2-3,TGTGCCAGCAGCTTAGCGTTCGGGAACTCCCGAGATACGCAGTATTTT,CASSLAFGNSRDTQYF
TRBV6-5,many,TRBD2,TRBJ2-2,TGTGCCAGCCGCCGCCTGGGAGCGGGAATAGACGGGGAGCTGTTTTTT,CASRRLGAGIDGELFF
TRBV4-1,medium-sized,-,TRBJ2-6,TGCGCCAGCAGCCAAGTAGGGCCCGACCAGTCTGGGGCCAACGTCCTGACTTTC,CASSQVGPDQSGANVLTF
TRBV6-1,many,-,TRBJ2-7,TGTGCCAGCACTAGCTTCTACGAGCAGTACTTC,CASTSFYEQYF
TRBV11-2,-,-,TRBJ2-2,TGTGCCAGCAGCCCCGCCGGGCCTACCGGGGAGCTGTTTTTT,CASSPAGPTGELFF
TRBV12-3/TRBV12-4,medium-sized,TRBD2,TRBJ2-5,TGTGCCAGCAGTTCCAGCGGGAGGGATGGAGAGACCCAGTACTTC,CASSSSGRDGETQYF
TRBV29-1,-,-,TRBJ2-1,TGCAGCGTTGTTACAGGGCTAAAGCAGTTCTTC,CSVVTGLKQFF
TRBV19,medium-sized,TRBD2,TRBJ2-1,TGTGCCAGTAGCCCTGGACTAGCCCAAATATGGAATGAGCAGTTCTTC,CASSPGLAQIWNEQFF
TRBV28,-,-,TRBJ1-1,TGTGCCGGAAAGGGCCAGGGGAGGAGTGAAGCTTTCTTT,CAGKGQGRSEAFF
TRBV2,-,-,TRBJ2-2,TGTGCCAGCACCTCCGGGACGGTGAACACCGGGGAGCTGTTTTTT,CASTSGTVNTGELFF
TRBV27,medium-sized,TRBD1,TRBJ1-2,TGTGCCAGCAGTCCAGACGGGACAGCTTATGGCTACACCTTC,CASSPDGTAYGYTF